The clone carrying this T cell receptor beta chain was recorded a few times. Its target is not known. Time point defined: patch test 3, about 24 weeks after DPC sensitization. Treatment described: therapeutic diphenylcyclopropenone sensitization with weekly scalp DPC. It was from unfractionated whole blood that total RNA was extracted. The sample originates from a study of human T cells and chemical hapten exposure. For the study at large: Patches with 0.01% DPC went on the upper back, and the tests were read at 6 days.

TCRdb ran MiXCR on the RACE reads and lists one entry per CDR3 protein. The sample contains more than 150,000 distinct CDR3 sequences, about 25% of which appear only once. Study-wide findings and caveats: Expanded TCRs showed more large CDR3 clusters than pre-sensitization or healthy control sets. More PT1 expanded TCRs went with higher patch test scores.

This sequence was found in a woman aged 40 to 49 with alopecia areata. Some clones in this sample may be carry-over from other donors' samples. Sequences were derived from whole blood, sampled in connection with sensitization to the hapten diphenylcyclopropenone (DPC).

CDR3 sequence (DNA): TGTGCCAGCAGCCCCCGACAGGGCCTTGGAAACACCATATATTTT. Translated: CASSPRQGLGNTIYF. The V and J genes are TRBV7-2 and TRBJ1-3; 7 bases align to TRBD1. Germline-derived CDR1 and CDR2 are SGHTA and FQGNSA. CDR3 length: 15 amino acids. V lost 5 bases to trimming and J lost 3 bases; unmatched junction nucleotides: 7.